Listed below are T cell receptor beta chains from one sample, sequenced in a study of blood T cell repertoires in COVID-19. TCRdb's copy holds only in-frame clones and misses some; the assay was immunoSEQ multiplex PCR. The sample includes about 250,000 clones, almost 90% seen only once; the top ten take more than 1.2%. Sequencing was performed on peripheral blood. The receptors derive from a man at least 80 years old with acute or convalescent COVID-19. The CDR3 runs from the conserved cysteine through the conserved F or W. The order of the fields is V gene, J gene, CDR3 length, CDR3 protein.

>TRBV19|TRBJ1-2|16
CASSTWARTGNYGYTF
>TRBV19|TRBJ1-6|15
CACRTGSSYNSPLHF
>TRBV6-2/TRBV6-3|TRBJ1-2|14
CASSPSRDKAGYTF
>TRBV3-1/TRBV3-2|TRBJ1-6|15
CASSQGRGFGSPLHF
>TRBV28|TRBJ2-5|14
CASFMSGLQETQYF
>TRBV28|TRBJ2-2|14
CASTSSGNTGELFF
>TRBV27|TRBJ2-3|15
CASSRLAGDGDTQYF
>TRBV28|TRBJ1-2|15
CASSPPGGLRYGYTF
>TRBV5-6|TRBJ2-7|15
CASSLQGQGFYEQYF
>TRBV7-3|TRBJ2-1|15
CASSLMASYDNEQFF
>TRBV3-1/TRBV3-2|TRBJ1-1|17
CASSRRGAGAMNTEAFF
>TRBV15|TRBJ2-1|16
CATSRPQGGSYNEQFF